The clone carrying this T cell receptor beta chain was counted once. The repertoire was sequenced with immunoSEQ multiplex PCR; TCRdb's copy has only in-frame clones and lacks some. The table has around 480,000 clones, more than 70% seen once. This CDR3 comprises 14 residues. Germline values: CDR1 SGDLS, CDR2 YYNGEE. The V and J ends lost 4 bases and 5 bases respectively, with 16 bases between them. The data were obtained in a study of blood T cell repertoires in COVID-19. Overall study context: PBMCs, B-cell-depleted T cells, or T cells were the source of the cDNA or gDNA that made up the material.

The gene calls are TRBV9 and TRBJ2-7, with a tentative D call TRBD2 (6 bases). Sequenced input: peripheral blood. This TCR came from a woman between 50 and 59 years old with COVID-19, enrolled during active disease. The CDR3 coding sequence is TGTGCCAGCAGCCCCTCACTAGCCGCGCACGAGCAGTACTTC. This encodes CASSPSLAAHEQYF.